Reported below is one TCR beta chain. Its antigen is not identified. Germline CDR1 and CDR2: MGHRA and YSYEKL. This CDR3 is built from 16 residues. V shed 5 bases and J 6 bases; nucleotides not matched to a gene: 14. This entry comes from a study of T-cell memory formation after mild COVID-19. Study-level information: Across donors, TCR clusters were largely donor specific. Study observations and caveats: Contracting clones localized mainly to CM and EM when CD4+ and mainly to EMRA when CD8+. Contracting clones, day 15 to 85, had balanced CD4/CD8, and later expanders favored CD4+.

MiXCR, run by TCRdb on the 5' RACE reads, gives a single entry per CDR3 protein. This table has roughly 120,000 distinct CDR3 sequences, roughly 15% appearing once. The source is an adult woman who had mild COVID-19 (a few samples of this study predate the infection). Cell type and time point are not known. The specimen was PBMCs or a T cell subset sorted from them (not recorded which). This chain links TRBV4-1 with TRBJ2-3, with 7 bases lining up with TRBD2. CDR3 sequence (DNA): TGCGCCAGCAGCTCCCCGGGGGTAGCGGGTGATGATACGCAGTATTTT. Translating it yields CASSSPGVAGDDTQYF.